These T cell receptor beta chains were read from a single sample in a study of response to subunit inactivated influenza vaccine. TCRdb passed the RT-PCR reads through MiXCR, listing each CDR3 protein once. Here the sample spans over 750,000 distinct CDR3 sequences, about 20% being singletons. The sequencing here drew on PBMCs from blood, taken less than 6 days after vaccination. These receptor sequences come from a man aged 50 to 59 who received an inactivated influenza vaccine. Both conserved end residues are trimmed from each CDR3. Fields, in order: V gene, CDR3 protein.

>TRBV21-1
ASRPLRTASGMIQETQY
>TRBV12-3/TRBV12-4
ASSLGIGSNTGELF
>TRBV6-1
ASTPRDSTSPYHGYT
>TRBV3-1
ASSHWGQGGTNTGELF
>TRBV5-4
ASSLDGGAGGLSYEQY
>TRBV7-2
ASSSSGLVEQY
>TRBV21-1
ASSPSGTTRHEQY
>TRBV13
ASSATGGRDRRTGELF
>TRBV24-1
ATSEPTGQETQY
>TRBV10-3
AIRRGFDTETQY
>TRBV29-1
SGWEAAEAF
>TRBV29-1
SVVSFFNTGELF
>TRBV15
ATSRDGEETQY
>TRBV7-6
ASSTSLLAGVHEQY
>TRBV2
ASTKGAGISSYEQY
>TRBV24-1
ATSEQGRQGEQY
>TRBV20-1
SAESGDSSYNEQF
>TRBV20-1
SARLDGLTTDTQY
>TRBV7-9
ASSRQDYGYT
>TRBV20-1
SARRDFYGYT
>TRBV28
ATGTGGGRYGYT
>TRBV18
ASSPSSTDTQY
>TRBV24-1
ATSIKATDTQY
>TRBV5-5
ASSLDLLSGYEQY
>TRBV24-1
ATSDPTSHSSYNEQF
>TRBV20-1
SATPGRIYEQY
>TRBV21-1
ASSKGTSGRASEQF
>TRBV2
ASSEGWRDYQPQH
>TRBV12-3/TRBV12-4
ASSLEASGAYNEQF
>TRBV28
ASSFSSSGSTDTQY
>TRBV5-1
ASSPGIETQY
>TRBV20-1
SARDRSSGSYEQY
>TRBV20-1
SAPAAAYTDTQY
>TRBV18
ASSPGQGAEQY
>TRBV28
ASSLQTGHSNQPQH
>TRBV4-2
ASSQPGTRVSTDTQY
>TRBV12-3/TRBV12-4
ASSLYSYYEQY
>TRBV29-1
SVSGPSYEQY
>TRBV5-6
ASSVRYEQY
>TRBV20-1
SARPGLNGAGTQY
>TRBV12-3/TRBV12-4
ASSPQTSGGLERAQF
>TRBV7-2
ACSLTGTEGEKLF
>TRBV6-1
ASRILAGGAPDTDTQY
>TRBV18
ASSPDLSEQF
>TRBV7-9
ASSTRADTDTQY
>TRBV4-2
ASSPPTFRGRLSKKLF
>TRBV7-2
ASSSGVGSTDTQY
>TRBV4-2
ASSQTWRGSGANVLT
>TRBV4-3
ASSQDWQGFYNEQF
>TRBV4-1
ASSPPPLLRRSSYNEQF
>TRBV6-5
ASSYRRGSRETQY
>TRBV6-2/TRBV6-3
ASRLRTGLNSPLH
>TRBV20-1
SARRGQVNQPQH
>TRBV28
ASSPQFSYYSGANVLT
>TRBV10-3
AISNRTSLTWGEQF